Listed here are 22 T cell receptor beta chains from one sample, sequenced in a study of T cells in tumors after PD-1 blockade. Time point specified: first of two pre-therapy site-matched biopsies two to three months apart. The method was immunoSEQ multiplex PCR; TCRdb's version includes in-frame clones alone and lacks a portion of them. Altogether about 4,200 clones are present, around 70% being singletons, with the ten largest covering approximately 8%. The material sequenced was tumor tissue, taken before anti-PD-1 treatment. These receptors originate from a human donor with basal cell carcinoma.

V usage is TRBV5-1 and J usage is TRBJ1-1; 7 positions match TRBD1. After removal of 5 bases from V and 5 bases from J, the junction contained 6 bases not matched to a gene. Germline V gene data show CDR1 as SGHRS and CDR2 as YFSETQ. The CDR3 runs to 13 residues. The DNA for the CDR3 is TGCGCCAGCAGTTTGACAGGGCCAACTGAAGCTTTCTTT. It is translated as CASSLTGPTEAFF.

This chain connects TRBV2 to TRBJ2-1; the D is unclear. Trimming cost V 4 bases and J 7 bases, with 5 bases left between them. Per germline, CDR1 SNHLY and CDR2 FYNNEI. CDR3 length equals 11 residues. The CDR3 loop is CASSGFNEQFF. Written as DNA, the CDR3 is TGTGCCAGCAGTGGATTTAATGAGCAGTTCTTC. Looking up the rest from reference TRBV2 and TRBJ2-1 gives the full variable domain: EPEVTQTPSHQVTQMGQEVILRCVPISNHLYFYWYRQILGQKVEFLVSFYNNEISEKSEIFDDQFSVERPDGSNFTLKIRSTKLEDSAMYFCASSGFNEQFFGPGTRLTVL.

The V gene is TRBV6-4, the J gene TRBJ2-7, with D hard to call. V dropped 6 bases and J dropped 6 bases, with 18 bases sitting between them. Germline V gene data show CDR1 as MRHNA and CDR2 as SNTAGT. There are 14 residues in the CDR3. CDR3 in amino acids: CASSAFSVEAEQYF. The CDR3 coding sequence is TGTGCCAGCAGCGCGTTTTCGGTGGAAGCCGAGCAGTACTTC.

This chain connects TRBV4-2 to TRBJ1-1; D gene unclear. Germline V gene data show CDR1 as LGHNA and CDR2 as YNFKEQ. Trimming removed 0 bases from V and 5 bases from J, with 10 bases in between. The CDR3 covers 14 residues. The CDR3 coding sequence is TGTGCCAGCAGCCAAGATCCAACAGTTACTGAAGCTTTCTTT. Translated: CASSQDPTVTEAFF.

The rearrangement uses TRBV6-6 and TRBJ1-3; D gene uncertain. The CDR3 is made up of 15 amino acids. The germline gives CDR1 MNHNY, CDR2 SVGAGI (reference sequence). V lost 6 bases, J lost 0 bases, and 12 bases lay in between. CDR3 sequence (DNA): TGTGCCAGCAGACTAGAAGTTTTCTCTGGAAACACCATATATTTT. Protein: CASRLEVFSGNTIYF.

This chain joins TRBV9 and TRBJ1-1; maybe TRBD1 (5 bases). The CDR3 has 14 residues. Germline V lookup: CDR1 SGDLS, CDR2 YYNGEE. Trimming removed 2 bases at V and 0 bases at J, with 8 bases between. The CDR3 DNA sequence: TGTGCCAGCAGCGTGGGGGGTATGAACACTGAAGCTTTCTTT. It translates to CASSVGGMNTEAFF. The entire variable domain, with the rest obtained from reference TRBV9 and TRBJ1-1, is as follows: DSGVTQTPKHLITATGQRVTLRCSPRSGDLSVYWYQQSLDQGLQFLIQYYNGEERAKGNILERFSAQQFPDLHSELNLSSLELGDSALYFCASSVGGMNTEAFFGQGTRLTVV.

This chain uses TRBV4-2 with TRBJ2-1, with 9 bases that match TRBD1. The J segment lost 3 bases and the V segment lost 0 bases, leaving 3 bases of the junction unmatched. The germline gives CDR1 LGHNA, CDR2 YNFKEQ. The CDR3 extends over 16 amino acids. As DNA, the CDR3 is TGTGCCAGCAGCCAAGATGCGACAGGGGGCTACAATGAGCAGTTCTTC. Translated, it gives CASSQDATGGYNEQFF.

This clone was observed once. V is TRBV6-5 and J is TRBJ2-7; 11 bases match TRBD2. The CDR3 covers 14 residues. CDR1 is MNHEY, CDR2 SVGAGI, per germline. The V segment lost 2 bases and the J segment 7 bases; nucleotides outside the gene matches: 4. For the CDR3, the DNA is TGTGCCAGCAGTTACATAGCGGGGGGGACGGAGCAGTACTTC. Translating it yields CASSYIAGGTEQYF.

The V gene is TRBV9, the J gene TRBJ2-3, with TRBD2 identical over 8 bases. CDR1 is SGDLS, CDR2 YYNGEE, per germline. The J segment lost 4 bases and the V segment lost 2 bases, leaving 6 bases of the junction unmatched. This CDR3 spans 15 amino acids. CDR3 amino acids: CASSVSGGAADTQYF. The DNA for the CDR3 is TGTGCCAGCAGCGTCTCCGGGGGGGCCGCAGATACGCAGTATTTT. Filled out from reference TRBV9 and TRBJ2-3, the complete variable domain reads DSGVTQTPKHLITATGQRVTLRCSPRSGDLSVYWYQQSLDQGLQFLIQYYNGEERAKGNILERFSAQQFPDLHSELNLSSLELGDSALYFCASSVSGGAADTQYFGPGTRLTVL.

The V and J genes are TRBV9 and TRBJ2-2; no clear D. The germline CDR1 and CDR2 sequences are SGDLS and YYNGEE. The CDR3 is made up of 11 amino acids. The germline V and J ends were trimmed by 2 bases and 6 bases, with 2 bases remaining between them. For the CDR3, the DNA is TGTGCCAGCAGCGTGGCCGGGGAGCTGTTTTTT. Its translation is CASSVAGELFF.

This clone is termed medium-sized. V is TRBV6-5 and J is TRBJ2-1, with 10 nucleotides matching TRBD1. Germline V CDR1 and CDR2: MNHEY, SVGAGI. The length of the CDR3 is 15 residues. The V segment lost 2 bases and the J segment 4 bases; nucleotides outside the gene matches: 2. The CDR3 bases are TGTGCCAGCAGTTACGGGACAGGGGAATACAATGAGCAGTTCTTC. Its protein product is CASSYGTGEYNEQFF.

This clone has just one count. The V call is TRBV6-1, the J call TRBJ1-6; D call uncertain. Trimming pared 2 bases from V and 3 bases from J, leaving 5 bases between. CDR1 is MNHNS, CDR2 SASEGT, per germline. This CDR3 contains 14 residues. CDR3 loop: CASSERVYNSPLHF. The CDR3 DNA reads as TGTGCCAGCAGTGAACGGGTCTATAATTCACCCCTCCACTTT.

The V gene is TRBV3-1 (or the pseudogene TRBV3-2), the J gene TRBJ1-1; maybe TRBD1 (6 bases). The CDR3 runs 13 residues. Germline assignment: CDR1 LGHDT and CDR2 YNNKEL (reference sequence). Trimming stripped 5 bases from V and 1 base from J, with 8 bases between. Here the CDR3 reads CASSTGRNTEAFF. The DNA for the CDR3 is TGTGCCAGCAGCACAGGGCGGAACACTGAAGCTTTCTTT.

This clone has just a few counts. CDR3 residues: CASSQTTGMNTEAFF. DNA of the CDR3: TGCGCCAGCAGCCAAACGACAGGAATGAACACTGAAGCTTTCTTT. The V call is TRBV4-1, the J call TRBJ1-1; possible D gene TRBD1, 6 bases. Germline loops: CDR1 MGHRA, CDR2 YSYEKL. Trimming took 2 bases from V and 0 from J, leaving 10 bases between them. CDR3 length: 15 residues.

The chain combines TRBV10-2 with TRBJ2-3; TRBD1 might be the D (5 bases). Germline CDR1 WSHSY, CDR2 SAAADI. The CDR3 sequence is 15 residues long. V was shortened by 2 bases and J by 0 bases, with 9 bases between the two germline ends. DNA for the CDR3: TGCGCCAGCAGTGAGAGGGGCCCGAGCACAGATACGCAGTATTTT. The encoded protein is CASSERGPSTDTQYF.

This clone was detected only once. The V gene is TRBV18, the J gene TRBJ1-2; TRBD1 might be the D (5 bases). CDR1 is KGHSH, CDR2 LQKENI, per germline. Trimming stripped 3 bases from V and 5 bases from J, with 10 bases between. The CDR3 sequence is 13 residues long. CDR3 in amino acids: CASSPETDYGYTF. The CDR3 bases are TGTGCCAGCTCACCGGAGACAGATTATGGCTACACCTTC.

J is TRBJ2-1 and V is TRBV5-1; 10 bases are a match to TRBD2. From germline, CDR1 is SGHRS and CDR2 YFSETQ. This CDR3 is built from 17 residues. Trimming took 4 bases from V and 6 from J; bases not matched to a gene: 13. CDR3 sequence (DNA): TGCGCCAGCAGCCCGGGACTAGCGACCACCGATCGCAATGAGCAGTTCTTC. Its translation is CASSPGLATTDRNEQFF.

The chain links TRBV9 to TRBJ2-1; 9 positions agree with TRBD1. J was trimmed by 2 bases and V by 3 bases; bases with no gene match: 6. Germline-derived CDR1 and CDR2 are SGDLS and YYNGEE. The CDR3 is made up of 16 amino acids. DNA for the CDR3: TGTGCCAGCAGCGCAGAACAGGGGGCGCCCTACAATGAGCAGTTCTTC. This codes for CASSAEQGAPYNEQFF.

The chain uses TRBV7-2 and TRBJ2-6, with TRBD1 matching over 9 bases. Germline V gene data show CDR1 as SGHTA and CDR2 as FQGNSA. This CDR3 is 18 amino acids long. Germline trimming cut 5 bases from V and 0 bases from J; bases unmatched to any gene: 8. The DNA of the CDR3 is TGTGCCAGCAGCCAGACAGGGGGATTCGGCTCTGGGGCCAACGTCCTGACTTTC. Its protein product is CASSQTGGFGSGANVLTF.

V usage is TRBV5-1 and J usage is TRBJ2-5, with D tentatively TRBD2 (5 bases). V gave up 10 bases and J gave up 5 bases, with 24 bases separating them. This CDR3 region has 15 residues. Germline V gene sequence: CDR1 SGHRS, CDR2 YFSETQ. CDR3 nucleotides: TGCGCCGGCCAAACGCGTCCGGGAAGAGGCGAGACCCAGTACTTC. Translation: CAGQTRPGRGETQYF.

This sequence joins TRBV7-9 and TRBJ2-5; 9 nucleotides agree with TRBD1. Trimming removed 0 bases from V and 4 bases from J; junction bases left unmatched: 3. Germline assignment: CDR1 SEHNR and CDR2 FQNEAQ (reference sequence). This CDR3 is 15 amino acids long. The CDR3: CASSLAGQGAETQYF. CDR3 sequence (DNA): TGTGCCAGCAGCTTAGCGGGACAGGGAGCAGAGACCCAGTACTTC.

This sequence joins TRBV4-2 and TRBJ2-7; D is perhaps TRBD1 or TRBD2 (5 bases each). CDR1 is LGHNA and CDR2 is YNFKEQ in the germline V gene. This CDR3 is built from 17 residues. Deletions cut 4 bases from V and 0 bases from J, with 19 bases between. CDR3 coding DNA: TGTGCCAGCAGCCTCCTCACCGGGACGCGGAGCTCCTACGAGCAGTACTTC. Its protein product is CASSLLTGTRSSYEQYF.